Described below is a single T cell receptor beta chain sequence and its context. Antigen unknown. One end of the junction varies from germline; a read error may be responsible. The same CDR3 can be traced to other DNA sequences in this sample. Germline V lookup: CDR1 SGHVS, CDR2 FQNEAQ. This CDR3 spans 15 amino acids. The PCR used 60 Vbeta and 13 Jbeta primers. Produced via immunoSEQ multiplex PCR; TCRdb's table is partial and in-frame only. The table includes around 120,000 clones, 70% to 80% detected once. This sample is part of a study of cytomegalovirus exposure and HLA in healthy donors. The study's findings and limits: About 87% or about 30% of the time was how often most TCR beta V segments were productive, according to an earlier analysis. Most CMV-associated TCR beta chains were later found to appear HLA-restricted. The authors reported that TCR beta sequences could predict HLA-A and HLA-B alleles. These predictions were accurate for most subjects in the first cohort.

The TCR originated in a woman between 40 and 50 years old in good health and CMV-seropositive. Input material: PBMCs. The V gene is TRBV7-8, the J gene TRBJ1-6; TRBD1 matches 8 bases. The CDR3 here is CASSSGTGLNSPLHF. DNA of the CDR3: TGTGCCAGCAGTTCTGGGACAGGCCTAAATTCGCCCCTCCACTTT.